The 9 T cell receptor beta chains below were found in one sample sequenced in a study of early T cells in non-severe SARS-CoV-2 infection. TCRdb passed the 5' RACE reads through MiXCR, listing each CDR3 protein once. This sample has tens of thousands of distinct CDR3 sequences, with roughly 5.4% found just once. Sequencing was done on a sample of whole blood. These receptors all stem from an adult who was a healthcare worker with PCR-confirmed SARS-CoV-2 infection or an uninfected control (not recorded which).

This clonotype was observed many times. Here the CDR3 DNA reads TGTGCCAGCAGTGAAGACTCCTTGGGCCACAATGAGCAGTTCTTC. This sequence encodes CASSEDSLGHNEQFF. This rearrangement joins TRBV6-4 to TRBJ2-1; no clear D. The V gene's germline CDR1 is MRHNA and CDR2 SNTAGT. The CDR3 runs to 15 residues. The V end was cut by 3 bases, the J end by 5 bases, with 14 bases between.

The CDR3 sequence: CASTGVRGTSGRLHEQFF. The CDR3 coding sequence is TGTGCCAGTACTGGGGTAAGGGGGACTAGCGGGAGATTACATGAGCAGTTCTTC. The V call is TRBV19, the J call TRBJ2-1; 14 nucleotides align to TRBD2. The V segment lost 7 bases and the J segment 8 bases; nucleotides outside the gene matches: 16. Germline V gene sequence: CDR1 LNHDA, CDR2 SQIVND (reference sequence). The CDR3 has 18 residues.

This clonotype was seen ten or more times. This chain connects TRBV7-8 to TRBJ1-1; 7 positions match TRBD1. The CDR3 contains 15 residues. Germline CDR1 reads SGHVS; CDR2 reads FQNEAQ. With 3 bases clipped from V and 6 bases from J, the junction kept 10 bases outside the gene matches. The CDR3 nucleotides read TGTGCCAGCAGCTTCCAGGGGGGAAGAAGGCCTGAAGCTTTCTTT. It translates to CASSFQGGRRPEAFF.

This clonotype occurred many times. The chain joins TRBV12-3 or TRBV12-4 to TRBJ2-3; no clear D. CDR3 length: 12 amino acids. V lost 4 bases and J lost 1, with 3 bases in between. In nucleotides, the CDR3 is TGTGCCAGCAGTTGGGGCACAGATACGCAGTATTTT. Encoded protein: CASSWGTDTQYF.

This clonotype was seen only a few times. The rearrangement joins TRBV6-2 or TRBV6-3 to TRBJ2-1; 10 nucleotides match TRBD2. The CDR3 has 15 residues. Trimming took 4 bases from V and 5 from J; bases not matched to a gene: 5. CDR1 and CDR2 from the germline V gene are MNHEY and SVGEGT. CDR3 nucleotides: TGTGCCAGCAGTTCCCTAGCGGGAGCACACAATGAGCAGTTCTTC. Protein product: CASSSLAGAHNEQFF.

This clonotype was found a few times. The chain carries TRBV6-4 and TRBJ2-2; the match to TRBD1 covers 7 bases. The CDR3 extends over 18 amino acids. V lost 3 bases, J lost 3 bases, and 13 bases stayed unmatched. Germline CDR1 is MRHNA and CDR2 is SNTAGT. In DNA, the CDR3 is TGTGCCAGCAGTGAAACCCCTACAGGGGTCAGATACACCGGGGAGCTGTTTTTT. Its protein product is CASSETPTGVRYTGELFF.

This clonotype was seen at least ten times. This chain uses TRBV7-2 with TRBJ2-5; D is unclear. CDR3 size: 17 residues. CDR1 and CDR2 from the germline V gene are SGHTA and FQGNSA. V lost 5 bases and J 2 bases, leaving 21 bases between the germline ends. This chain's CDR3 is CASSLTPTSRPQETQYF. For the CDR3, the DNA is TGTGCCAGCAGCCTCACCCCGACGAGTAGACCTCAAGAGACCCAGTACTTC.

This clonotype was observed many times. The chain uses TRBV18 and TRBJ1-6, with D possibly matching TRBD1 (6 bases). Per germline, CDR1 KGHSH and CDR2 LQKENI. This CDR3 spans 13 amino acids. Trimming took 4 bases from V and 11 from J, leaving 12 bases between them. The DNA for the CDR3 is TGTGCCAGCTCACAAAGGGGGGATCCACCCCTCCACTTT. Its protein product is CASSQRGDPPLHF.

The table lists this clonotype with many counts. The genes are TRBV4-2 and TRBJ2-1, with D perhaps matching TRBD2 (5 bases). CDR1 and CDR2 from the germline V gene are LGHNA and YNFKEQ. CDR3 length equals 14 residues. The V end lost 1 base, the J end lost 9 bases, and 13 bases lay between the germline ends. The CDR3 DNA is TGTGCCAGCAGCCAAGGGGCGGGCGGTGCTGAGCAGTTCTTC. As protein: CASSQGAGGAEQFF.